This T cell receptor beta chain was observed in a study of cytomegalovirus exposure and HLA in healthy donors. For the study at large: The same platform as the 666 first-cohort repertoires was used for the 120 validation repertoires, a later analysis reported.

Assay used: immunoSEQ multiplex PCR; TCRdb lists only in-frame clones, some missing. The table shows roughly 150,000 clones, with roughly 90% occurring only once. Study-level results: The finding came from a later analysis; first-cohort TCR clusters tended to co-occur in the roughly 110 validation repertoires. Accounts indicate the classifier identified cytomegalovirus status with strong specificity and sensitivity. TCR beta chains numbering roughly 150 were designated cytomegalovirus-associated.

This clone occurred once. What it recognizes is unknown. The sample was PBMCs. The sequence was obtained from a woman between 25 and 40 years old in good health and CMV-seronegative.

CDR3 in DNA: TGTGCCAGCAGCTCAGTCGGGACAAGCCAGAGACTACAGCATTTT. Its translation is CASSSVGTSQRLQHF. V gene TRBV7-2 combines with J gene TRBJ1-5; D perhaps matches TRBD1 (6 bases). Germline assignment: CDR1 SGHTA and CDR2 FQGNSA. With 4 bases removed from V and 13 bases from J, the gap between germline ends came to 23 bases. The CDR3 contains 15 residues.